One T cell receptor (beta chain) is described in this entry. The antigen remains unidentified. The data were taken from a study of T cells after yellow fever vaccination. Study overall: Preparation used SMART-Seq v4 Ultra Low Input for the low-cell-number fractions.

Study-wide results and caveats: By day 5 rather than day 15, the secondary response had peaked, though it was weaker. High-abundance clonotypes from the bulk population could contaminate FACS-sorted repertoires.

Template switching with 5'RACE generated the TCR cDNA and added a universal primer site and UMIs. TCRdb re-called the 5' RACE reads through MiXCR, storing one row per CDR3 protein. The profile shows hundreds of thousands of distinct CDR3 sequences, 9% to 15% of them singletons. V was clipped by 6 bases and J by 2 bases, with 9 bases between them. The V gene's germline CDR1 is MNHNS and CDR2 SASEGT. The CDR3 is made up of 13 amino acids. The specimen comprised PBMCs, sampled on the day of the yellow fever booster vaccination. This receptor was obtained from a man younger than 45 who received the YFV17D yellow fever vaccine. This chain joins TRBV6-1 and TRBJ2-3; D might be TRBD1 (6 bases). The CDR3 DNA reads TGTGCCAGCAGGGACAGTTACACAGATACGCAGTATTTT. It translates to CASRDSYTDTQYF.